This T cell receptor beta chain was obtained from a study of blood T cell repertoires in COVID-19. The wider study: Researchers got acute and convalescent COVID-19 samples from the United States, Italy and Spain. In each case, the material was cDNA or gDNA derived from T cells, B-cell-depleted T cells, or PBMCs.

Profiling relied on immunoSEQ multiplex PCR, and the TCRdb table lists in-frame clones only, not all of them. The sample shows more than 85,000 clones, around 83% of them seen only once. CDR1 is LGHDT and CDR2 is YNNKEL in the germline V gene (reference sequence). CDR3 length: 12 residues. The V end lost 3 bases, the J end lost 7 bases, and 7 bases lay between the germline ends. The sequence came from a man aged 55-75 years with acute or convalescent COVID-19. This chain uses TRBV3-1 (or the pseudogene TRBV3-2) with TRBJ2-1, with D unclear. The sample taken for sequencing was peripheral blood. The CDR3 protein is CASSHLGNEQFF. CDR3 nucleotide sequence: TGTGCCAGCAGCCATCTCGGTAATGAGCAGTTCTTC.